A selection of T cell receptor beta chains follows, all from one sample in a study of cytomegalovirus exposure and HLA in healthy donors. Clones were sequenced by immunoSEQ multiplex PCR, and TCRdb holds only the in-frame ones, with some missing. The sample yields 120,000 to 150,000 clones, 80% seen once. The sequenced material came from PBMCs. The source of these receptors is a man in his forties or fifties in good health and CMV-seropositive. Both conserved end residues are part of each CDR3. The order of the fields is J gene, D gene, clone size, V gene, CDR3 DNA, CDR3 protein. D genes are given only for firm matches. Only part of the rows carry a size: once, few, many, or a class if the clone is expanded.

>TRBJ2-2|.|.|TRBV28
TGTGCCAGCAGTCTATCGGGGGCCGGGGAGCTGTTTTTT
CASSLSGAGELFF
>TRBJ2-3|TRBD1|.|TRBV27
TGTGCCAGCTCCCCCCTTTCCGGGACAGGGTTCCTGCAGTATTTT
CASSPLSGTGFLQYF
>TRBJ2-7|TRBD2|.|TRBV15
TGTGCCACCAGCAGGGACGGACTGGGCGGGGGCGAGCAGTACTTC
CATSRDGLGGGEQYF
>TRBJ2-3|TRBD2|once|TRBV7-6
TGTGCCAGCAGCTTAGCGCCGGGGACTAGCGGGCCAGATACGCAGTATTTT
CASSLAPGTSGPDTQYF
>TRBJ2-5|.|.|TRBV7-9
TGTGCCAGCAGCTTAGCGCTTGGGGGGTTCAGAGAGACCCAGTACTTC
CASSLALGGFRETQYF
>TRBJ2-4|TRBD1|.|TRBV15
TGTGCCACCAGCAATCAGGGACAGGGGGCTCCATTAGCCAAAAACATTCAGTACTTC
CATSNQGQGAPLAKNIQYF
>TRBJ2-7|TRBD1|.|TRBV7-8
TGTGCCAGCAGCCCCTGGGACAGCCCCTACGAGCAGTACTTC
CASSPWDSPYEQYF
>TRBJ2-2|.|.|TRBV30
TGTGCCTGGAAACAGGAGGGGAGGACCGGGGAGCTGTTTTTT
CAWKQEGRTGELFF
>TRBJ1-1|.|.|TRBV7-2
TGTGCCAGCAGGGCGACTCTTGAAGCTTTCTTT
CASRATLEAFF
>TRBJ1-2|.|.|TRBV29-1
TGCAGCGTGGGGGGGGACTGCACCTTC
CSVGGDCTF
>TRBJ2-7|TRBD1|.|TRBV6-1
TGTGCCAGCAGGGGGGACAGATCGACCTACGAGCAGTACTTC
CASRGDRSTYEQYF
>TRBJ1-1|.|few|TRBV11-3
TGTGCCAGCAGCTCGGCGGGGACTATGAACACTGAAGCTTTCTTT
CASSSAGTMNTEAFF
>TRBJ2-2|.|.|TRBV9
TGTGCCAGCAGCGTAGACCCTCAGACCGGGGAGCTGTTTTTT
CASSVDPQTGELFF
>TRBJ2-4|.|.|TRBV14
TGTGCCAGCAGCGCTGGGGGGGCTGGTGTCATTCAGTACTTC
CASSAGGAGVIQYF
>TRBJ2-5|TRBD2|.|TRBV7-2
TGTGCCAGCAGCTTAGGACTAGCCAAAGAGACCCAGTACTTC
CASSLGLAKETQYF
>TRBJ2-1|.|once|TRBV12-1
TGTGCCAGCAGCTTAGCGGGACTAGCGGGGGGCAGCTCCTACAATGAGCAGTTCTTC
CASSLAGLAGGSSYNEQFF
>TRBJ1-1|.|.|TRBV7-2
TGTGCCAGCAGCTCCCACACGAGGGTGAGGTTGGACACTGAAGCTTTCTTT
CASSSHTRVRLDTEAFF
>TRBJ1-3|.|.|TRBV7-2
TGTGCCAGCAGCTTAATTGAGGGGACATTCTCTGGAAACACCATATATTTT
CASSLIEGTFSGNTIYF
>TRBJ2-1|.|few|TRBV7-2
TGTGCCAGCAGCCTAAGGAGGATCGGGGGAAAGCTCTTC
CASSLRRIGGKLF
>TRBJ2-4|.|.|TRBV13
TGTGCCAGCAGCTTAGGGCAGGGCGTAAACATTCAGTACTTC
CASSLGQGVNIQYF